This section outlines one TCR beta chain sequence together with its context. The entry originates in a study of T cell changes during pregnancy in multiple sclerosis. CDR1 is SGHVS and CDR2 is FQNEAQ in the germline V gene. There are 15 residues in the CDR3. J gave up 5 bases and V 4 bases, and 9 bases lay outside the gene matches. Data came from immunoSEQ multiplex PCR; TCRdb stores just in-frame clones and leaves some out. The repertoire consists of about 36,000 clones, with roughly 89% occurring once and the leading ten covering approximately 0.44%. The chain has TRBV7-8 and TRBJ1-1; 8 nucleotides agree with TRBD1. The source of this sequence is a female donor in good health, enrolled as a control in a pregnancy study. The sequenced sample was CD4+ T cells from peripheral blood mononuclear cells, obtained in the second trimester of pregnancy. The CDR3 region is CASSSSQGARTEAFF. DNA of the CDR3: TGTGCCAGCAGCTCAAGCCAGGGGGCGCGAACTGAAGCTTTCTTT.